This T cell receptor (beta chain) stems from a study of T cell responses to AZD1222 COVID-19 vaccine (dated by TCRdb to the early 2020s). Regarding the research as a whole: AZD1222 recipients with second doses at about 4 weeks or about 12 weeks were pooled, because spike-specific TCR depth and breadth did not differ between schedules. TCR sequencing covered some 240 trial participants: 200 to 220 given two doses of AZD1222 and about 26 given two doses of MenACWY control vaccine. Enrollment into the trials was organized by age into subgroups of 18-55, 56-69 and 70-plus years, and those subgroups contained roughly 160, 29 and 62 TCR-sequenced participants, respectively. Beyond this particular receptor, the publication reports: Nearly half of unique spike-specific TCRs reportedly recognized epitopes outside regions mutated in the B.1.351 and B.1.1.7 variants. Because no day 14 peak-response samples were available, repertoires were characterized only after the peak T cell response. Participants were mostly white British, with more females than males. The authors suggested clonal diversity may have been underestimated. The whole spike protein was spanned by vaccine-associated CD4 TCRs, and dominant responses were seen in regions 160-218 and 743-854. After two AZD1222 doses, both the breadth and the depth of spike-specific TCRs were significantly higher than at day 0 and than in MenACWY recipients. The 56-69-year group was small, and its depth increase did not reach significance, likely because of low power. Only five to seven AZD1222 recipients were SARS-CoV-2 seropositive at baseline, limiting conclusions about previously exposed vaccinees.

This sample's time point label indicates: baseline before first vaccination. Vaccinee samples came from UK trials COV001 and COV002, including a single-blind randomized controlled phase 2/3 trial of AZD1222 (ChAdOx1 nCoV-19) in healthy adults. For TCRbeta chain sequencing, PBMC samples from trial participants were taken at day 0 and at day 28 after the second dose. The CDR3 regions of human TCRbeta chains were analyzed by immunosequencing. The authors' analysis ran thus. Repertoire TCRs were matched against a reference library of SARS-CoV-2-specific TCRs generated with the MIRA antigen-specificity platform. Breadth was defined as the fraction of unique TCRs that were SARS-CoV-2-associated. Depth was defined as the fraction of total T cells that were SARS-CoV-2-associated. Using the MIRA data, each spike-specific TCR was assigned both to the spike region to which the TCR was reactive and to a CD4 or CD8 class. Log10-transformed breadth and depth values were compared by one-way ANOVA with Sidak's multiple comparisons tests. Drawn from immuneACCESS, this table holds only the in-frame rearrangements with V and J called that TCRdb kept. Clones are partly lost; checked studies trace under half to an unresolved V gene and leave the rest unexplained. V and J calls and clone size come straight from that table; D and trimming were deduced from the DNA. Counted in this sample were 150,000 to 200,000 clones; around nine tenths of them appeared once. The ten largest clones add up to around 7.9% of the sample.

Points on this clone: Its antigen is unknown. Base-call qualities are not available, and no considerably larger clone is one nucleotide away.

The source was peripheral blood, collected on day 0 of AZD1222 vaccination. The receptor comes from an adult in good health.

The DNA reads as follows: TGTGCCAGCAGCAGTGGGTACCAAGAGACCCAGTACTTC. The resulting protein is CASSSGYQETQYF. The V gene is TRBV6-5 and the J gene is TRBJ2-5, with the D gene too uncertain to name. The germline V gene supplies CDR1 MNHEY and CDR2 SVGAGI. The CDR3, cysteine through phenylalanine, is 13 amino acids long. The entry retains the CDR3 DNA only, 39 bases that are in frame from base 1. The trim is 6 bases for V and 0 bases for J, with a gap of 8 bases between the germline ends.